The rows below give T cell receptor beta chains drawn from one sample of a study of blood T cell repertoires in COVID-19. Clones were sequenced by immunoSEQ multiplex PCR, and TCRdb holds only the in-frame ones, with some missing. The sample shows approximately 97,000 clones, over 75% of them seen only once. Sequencing was performed on peripheral blood. The receptor source for this set is a man in his 60s with acute or convalescent COVID-19. Both conserved end residues are part of each CDR3.

cdr3_aa v_call
CAWRNRESVNSPLHF TRBV30
CASYQGAKNYGYTF TRBV19
CASSFEGRSPLHF TRBV7-9
CASSLLAGSYNEQFF TRBV5-6
CSASMDSNTEAFF TRBV20-1
CASSQGGYTEAFF TRBV5-1
CASSLGSGGAGETQYF TRBV5-4
CASSSRQTNQPQHF TRBV18
CATSDSPAVSSYNEQFF TRBV24-1
CASSWGDTEAFF TRBV5-4
CASSSGAPYNSPLHF TRBV19
CASSLPGGNEKLFF TRBV5-1
CASSWTGDNYGYTF TRBV5-1
CASIESRGGGGYTF TRBV6-5
CASSLRAEETQYF TRBV7-2
CASSLAGGGSSSGNTIYF TRBV7-2
CASSQQGLEAFF TRBV5-1
CASSLSRGHTEAFF TRBV27
CSVGQGVGNQPQHF TRBV29-1
CASSLTLTDNEQFF TRBV7-9